Below are 27 T cell receptor beta chains sequenced from a single sample in a study of T cells after yellow fever vaccination. TCRdb processed the 5' RACE reads anew with MiXCR; each CDR3 protein has one entry. The profile covers some 600,000 distinct CDR3 sequences, with about a sixth appearing a single time and approximately 15% taken by the ten largest. The sequencing here drew on PBMCs, taken 5 to 6 days after the first yellow fever vaccination. The source is a man between 18 and 35 years old who received the YFV17D yellow fever vaccine.

The chain joins TRBV30 to TRBJ2-2; D is unresolved. Trimming left V 0 bases short and J 5 bases short, with 1 base between. The V gene's germline CDR1 is GTSNPN and CDR2 SVGIG (reference sequence). This CDR3 is 11 amino acids long. The CDR3 loop is CAWSVTGELFF. The DNA for the CDR3 is TGTGCCTGGAGTGTTACCGGGGAGCTGTTTTTT.

This clonotype was seen more than once but under ten times. V is TRBV19 and J is TRBJ1-2, with D uncertain. The germline V and J ends were trimmed by 4 bases and 9 bases, with 9 bases remaining between them. CDR3 size: 11 residues. Germline CDR1 is LNHDA and CDR2 is SQIVND (reference sequence). The CDR3 bases are TGTGCCAGTAGTACCGGGGATCGCTACACCTTC. Protein sequence: CASSTGDRYTF.

This clonotype came up a few times. The V and J genes are TRBV3-1 and TRBJ1-1; 10 bases are shared with TRBD1. Germline assignment: CDR1 LGHDT and CDR2 YNNKEL (reference sequence). This CDR3 has 16 amino acids. Trimming removed 4 bases from V and 5 bases from J; junction bases left unmatched: 10. In nucleotides, the CDR3 is TGTGCCAGCAGCCCTCGGGACAGGGGCCTGGGGACTGAAGCTTTCTTT. Residues: CASSPRDRGLGTEAFF.

The V and J genes are TRBV27 and TRBJ1-5; tentative D call: TRBD1 (5 bases). The germline V and J ends were trimmed by 3 bases and 5 bases, with 11 bases remaining between them. Germline CDR1 MNHEY, CDR2 SMNVEV (reference sequence). The CDR3 is 14 amino acids. The CDR3 DNA reads as TGTGCCAGCAGTTTTCGGGGGGAGTATCAGCCCCAGCATTTT. Its translation: CASSFRGEYQPQHF.

This clonotype has just a few counts. The chain uses TRBV2 and TRBJ1-4; the D gene is possibly TRBD1 (5 bases). This CDR3 is built from 13 residues. The germline V gene has CDR1 SNHLY and CDR2 FYNNEI. Trimming pared 8 bases from V and 3 bases from J, leaving 10 bases between. CDR3 region: CASGAVANEKLFF. The CDR3 nucleotides read TGTGCCAGCGGGGCAGTGGCTAATGAAAAACTGTTTTTT.

Written as DNA, the CDR3 is TGTGCCAGCAGTTACTCCGTTGCTAGCGGGACTCGGGATACGCAGTATTTT. Translating gives CASSYSVASGTRDTQYF. The chain links TRBV6-2 or TRBV6-3 to TRBJ2-3; 9 nucleotides align to TRBD2. With V trimmed by 0 bases and J by 6 bases, 10 bases remained unmatched. Germline V gene sequence: CDR1 MNHEY, CDR2 SVGEGT. The CDR3 runs 17 residues.

This clonotype appeared a few times. The chain links TRBV21-1 to TRBJ1-1. TRBV21-1 is flagged as a pseudogene. CDR3 size: 15 residues. CDR3 nucleotides: TGTGCCAGCAGCAAAATAGAGACGGTGAACACTGAAGCTTTCTTT. It is translated as CASSKIETVNTEAFF.

This clonotype was observed a handful of times. As DNA, the CDR3 is TGCAGCGCAGCAGAGAATAGGAACACTGAAGCTTTCTTT. Protein: CSAAENRNTEAFF. The V and J genes are TRBV29-1 and TRBJ1-1, with unresolved D. The CDR3 is 13 amino acids. Germline V gives CDR1 SQVTM, CDR2 ANQGSEA. V lost 7 bases, J lost 1 base, and 13 bases lay in between.

This clonotype has a handful of counts. The gene calls are TRBV11-2 and TRBJ1-2, with no clear D. The germline V and J ends were trimmed by 2 bases and 7 bases, with 11 bases remaining between them. CDR1 and CDR2 (germline): SGHAT, FQNNGV. This CDR3 has 13 residues. The DNA for the CDR3 is TGTGCCAGCAGCTTACCCCGCTCGGGTGGCTACACCTTC. It encodes CASSLPRSGGYTF.

In its sample, this clonotype was seen a few times. The V gene is TRBV4-2, the J gene TRBJ2-3; the D gene is possibly TRBD2 (5 bases). The CDR3 runs 14 residues. V lost 0 bases to trimming and J lost 8 bases, with 12 bases between them. Germline CDR1 is LGHNA and CDR2 is YNFKEQ. CDR3 residues: CASSQEGLARTQYF. The CDR3, as DNA: TGTGCCAGCAGCCAAGAAGGGCTAGCTCGTACGCAGTATTTT.

The chain joins TRBV29-1 to TRBJ2-5, with D possibly TRBD1 on 6 matching bases. Deletions cut 4 bases from V and 3 bases from J, with 9 bases between. The CDR3 covers 12 residues. Germline CDR1 SQVTM, CDR2 ANQGSEA. The CDR3 reads CSVVGGEETQYF. CDR3 bases: TGCAGCGTTGTTGGGGGCGAAGAGACCCAGTACTTC.

V gene TRBV6-2 or TRBV6-3 combines with J gene TRBJ1-2; no definite D call. Trimming left V 0 bases short and J 0 bases short, with 5 bases between. The CDR3 covers 14 residues. CDR1 and CDR2 (germline): MNHEY, SVGEGT. CDR3 nucleotides: TGTGCCAGCAGTTACTCGGTCCCTAACTATGGCTACACCTTC. Encoded protein: CASSYSVPNYGYTF.

This sequence joins TRBV4-1 and TRBJ1-1; unclear D gene. Deletions cut 2 bases from V and 12 bases from J, with 19 bases between. The CDR3 is made up of 14 amino acids. In germline, CDR1 is MGHRA, CDR2 YSYEKL. CDR3 DNA: TGCGCCAGCAGCCAAAGTAGGGTTCTTCTCGAAACTTTCTTT. It translates to CASSQSRVLLETFF.

Many counts were recorded for this clonotype. The CDR3 DNA follows: TGTGCCAGCAGCTTAACCGACAGGGCTGCGGGCTACACCTTC. It translates to CASSLTDRAAGYTF. This sequence joins TRBV5-6 and TRBJ1-2; 7 bases agree with TRBD1. The V and J ends lost 2 bases and 8 bases, in that order; junction bases with no gene match: 9. The CDR3 extends over 14 amino acids. Germline-derived CDR1 and CDR2 are SGHDT and YYEEEE.

This sequence joins TRBV12-3 or TRBV12-4 and TRBJ2-5, with TRBD2 matching 12 bases. With V trimmed by 7 bases and J by 4 bases, 10 bases remained unmatched. The CDR3 is made up of 16 amino acids. CDR3 sequence (DNA): TGTGCCAGCACTTACCGGACTAGCGGGGAGGTAGAGACCCAGTACTTC. Protein: CASTYRTSGEVETQYF.

The rearrangement uses TRBV7-9 and TRBJ2-1; D gene unclear. The V end was cut by 3 bases, the J end by 6 bases, with 9 bases between. CDR1 is SEHNR, CDR2 FQNEAQ, per germline (reference sequence). This CDR3 is built from 13 residues. The CDR3 here is CASSFWSANEQFF. In DNA, the CDR3 is TGTGCCAGCAGCTTCTGGTCGGCCAATGAGCAGTTCTTC.

The chain carries TRBV6-5 and TRBJ2-7; 11 bases match TRBD2. Germline lookup yields CDR1 MNHEY and CDR2 SVGAGI. V lost 4 bases and J lost 3; bases outside the gene matches: 8. The CDR3 covers 16 residues. DNA of the CDR3: TGTGCCAGCAGTTTACAGCGTCTAGCGGGGGGCTACGAGCAGTACTTC. It translates to CASSLQRLAGGYEQYF.

This chain uses TRBV7-2 with TRBJ2-1; D unclear. V dropped 4 bases and J dropped 4 bases, with 11 bases sitting between them. This CDR3 spans 14 amino acids. Germline V gene data show CDR1 as SGHTA and CDR2 as FQGNSA. The CDR3 region is CASSSPNSYNEQFF. CDR3 nucleotide sequence: TGTGCCAGCAGCTCCCCGAACAGTTACAATGAGCAGTTCTTC.

This clonotype was counted many times. This chain joins TRBV18 and TRBJ2-2; D ambiguous. Germline V CDR1 and CDR2: KGHSH, LQKENI. V lost 5 bases to trimming and J lost 2 bases, with 6 bases between them. CDR3 length: 13 amino acids. The DNA of the CDR3 is TGTGCCAGCTCAGGGCCCAACACCGGGGAGCTGTTTTTT. Translating gives CASSGPNTGELFF.

The chain links TRBV9 to TRBJ2-3; D may be TRBD2 (5 bases). The CDR3 is 16 residues long. The germline V gene has CDR1 SGDLS and CDR2 YYNGEE. The V end was cut by 0 bases, the J end by 4 bases, with 15 bases between. The CDR3: CASSVGSGSEADTQYF. CDR3 sequence (DNA): TGTGCCAGCAGCGTAGGCTCTGGGAGTGAAGCAGATACGCAGTATTTT.

The chain recombines TRBV5-1 with TRBJ2-1; 10 nucleotides line up with TRBD1. The V gene's germline CDR1 is SGHRS and CDR2 YFSETQ. This CDR3 region has 16 residues. V lost 4 bases to trimming and J lost 1 base; unmatched junction nucleotides: 5. The CDR3 sequence: CASSRGTGESYNEQFF. CDR3 in DNA: TGCGCCAGCAGCAGAGGGACAGGGGAGTCCTACAATGAGCAGTTCTTC.

Only a few counts were recorded for this clonotype. The V gene is TRBV15, the J gene TRBJ2-7, with no clear D. CDR1 and CDR2 (germline): LNHNV, YYDKDF (reference sequence). The V end was cut by 10 bases, the J end by 7 bases, with 20 bases between. The CDR3 runs 13 residues. The CDR3 DNA follows: TGTGCCAGTAGGGCAGCCGAGCAGAGGGAGCAGTACGTC. Protein: CASRAAEQREQYV.

This rearrangement joins TRBV7-9 to TRBJ1-6; 7 bases fit TRBD1. The V and J ends lost 6 bases and 7 bases, in that order; junction bases with no gene match: 9. The CDR3 spans 15 residues. The germline V gene encodes CDR1 SEHNR and CDR2 FQNEAQ (reference sequence). In DNA form, the CDR3 reads TGTGCCAGCAGTAAAGACAGGGTGGGCAATTCACCCCTCCACTTT. It is translated as CASSKDRVGNSPLHF.

The V and J genes are TRBV6-5 and TRBJ2-3, with 8 bases matching TRBD2. The CDR3 has 15 residues. Per germline, CDR1 MNHEY and CDR2 SVGAGI. V shed 7 bases and J 3 bases; nucleotides not matched to a gene: 9. The CDR3 nucleotides read TGTGCCAGCAAACTCGGGGGGGCGCATACAGATACGCAGTATTTT. As protein: CASKLGGAHTDTQYF.

In this sample, this clonotype turned up many times. The rearrangement links TRBV4-3 to TRBJ2-4, with 11 bases lining up with TRBD2. The CDR3 has 19 amino acids. V lost 0 bases, J lost 0 bases, and 7 bases stayed unmatched. CDR1 LGHNA and CDR2 YSLEER come from the germline V gene. The chain's CDR3 is CASSQDEASGGLAKNIQYF. The DNA of the CDR3 is TGCGCCAGCAGCCAAGACGAGGCTAGCGGGGGGCTAGCCAAAAACATTCAGTACTTC.

This clonotype came up once. This may arise from a read error, as a much more abundant clone is one base away. J is TRBJ2-7 and V is TRBV7-2; unclear D gene. Germline CDR1 SGHTA, CDR2 FQGNSA. The CDR3 runs 9 residues. The CDR3 nucleotides are TGTGCCAGCAGCGTACCTGGGGACGTC. Protein: CASSVPGDV.

This clonotype has just a few counts. The chain uses TRBV12-3 or TRBV12-4 and TRBJ1-5; D is uncertain. Trimming took 2 bases from V and 3 from J, leaving 8 bases between them. The CDR3 covers 14 residues. This CDR3 reads CASSLSRFNQPQHF. The CDR3, as DNA: TGTGCCAGCAGTTTATCCAGGTTCAATCAGCCCCAGCATTTT.